The text below deals with one TCR beta chain. These data are taken from a study of blood T cell repertoires in COVID-19. For the study at large: T cells, B-cell-depleted T cells, or PBMCs supplied cDNA or gDNA.

The method was immunoSEQ multiplex PCR; TCRdb's version includes in-frame clones alone and lacks a portion of them. The table includes about 180,000 clones, around 83% detected once. The Seattle site enrolled patients during active infection and followed them longitudinally. Trimming removed 3 bases at V and 6 bases at J, with 11 bases between. There are 13 residues in the CDR3. The germline gives CDR1 SQVTM, CDR2 ANQGSEA. The receptor comes from a woman between 45 and 65 years old with COVID-19, enrolled during active disease. The sequencing sample was made of peripheral blood. The chain recombines TRBV29-1 with TRBJ1-4; D is unclear. CDR3 residues: CSVEGLADEKLFF. CDR3 bases: TGCAGCGTTGAGGGCCTAGCAGATGAAAAACTGTTTTTT. The whole variable domain, filled in from reference TRBV29-1 and TRBJ1-4, reads SAVISQKPSRDICQRGTSLTIQCQVDSQVTMMFWYRQQPGQSLTLIATANQGSEATYESGFVIDKFPISRPNLTFSTLTVSNMSPEDSSIYLCSVEGLADEKLFFGSGTQLSVL.